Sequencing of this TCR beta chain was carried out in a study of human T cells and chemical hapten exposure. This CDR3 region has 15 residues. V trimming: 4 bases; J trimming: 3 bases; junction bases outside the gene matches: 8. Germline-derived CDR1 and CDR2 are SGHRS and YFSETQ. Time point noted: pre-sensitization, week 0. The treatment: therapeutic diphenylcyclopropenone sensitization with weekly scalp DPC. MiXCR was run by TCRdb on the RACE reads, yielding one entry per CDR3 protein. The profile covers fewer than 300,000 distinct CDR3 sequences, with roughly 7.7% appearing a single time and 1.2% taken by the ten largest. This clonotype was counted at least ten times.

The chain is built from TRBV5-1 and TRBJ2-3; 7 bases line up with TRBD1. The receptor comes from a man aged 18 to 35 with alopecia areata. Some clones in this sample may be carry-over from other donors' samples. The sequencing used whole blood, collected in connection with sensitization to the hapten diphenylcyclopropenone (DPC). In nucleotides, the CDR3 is TGCGCCAGCAGCGGGCAGGGGGAGAAAACAGATACGCAGTATTTT. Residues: CASSGQGEKTDTQYF.